Listed below are T cell receptor beta chains from one sample, sequenced in a study of beta chain features in type 1 diabetes. Only in-frame clones appear in the TCRdb table, and some are missing; sequencing was by immunoSEQ multiplex PCR. The profile shows 350,000 to 450,000 clones, 10% to 15% of them singletons. Input material: naive CD4+ T cells from blood. The receptors originated from a woman aged 18 to 35 with type 1 diabetes. The CDR3 runs from the conserved cysteine through the conserved F or W. D genes are given only for firm matches. Clone size, where shown, is once, few, many, or a class for clones that have expanded.

d_call	v_call	clone_size	j_call	cdr3_nt	cdr3_aa
TRBD1	TRBV18	few	TRBJ2-6	TGTGCCAGCTCGATTCGACAGGGAAAGAGCTCTGGGGCCAACGTCCTGACTTTC	CASSIRQGKSSGANVLTF
NA	TRBV2	NA	TRBJ2-2	TGTGCCAGCAGTGACGACAGGCGCTACACCGGGGAGCTGTTTTTT	CASSDDRRYTGELFF
NA	TRBV29-1	few	TRBJ1-5	TGCAGCGTTGCTCGGGATAGCAATCAGCCCCAGCATTTT	CSVARDSNQPQHF
NA	TRBV15	NA	TRBJ1-2	TGTGCCACCAGCGGGGGCGACTATGGCTACACCTTC	CATSGGDYGYTF
TRBD1	TRBV18	few	TRBJ2-1	TGTGCCAGCTCACCAACTCAGGGGGCCTACAATGAGCAGTTCTTC	CASSPTQGAYNEQFF
TRBD1	TRBV18	NA	TRBJ1-1	TGTGCCAGCTCACCAATAGGGACAGGGTCGGACACTGAAGCTTTCTTT	CASSPIGTGSDTEAFF
TRBD1	TRBV5-1	NA	TRBJ1-2	TGCGCCAGCAGCCAAGACAGGGCCACTAACTATGGCTACACCTTC	CASSQDRATNYGYTF
NA	TRBV7-2	NA	TRBJ2-5	TGTGCCAGCAGCCCCGACCGGGGATTGGAGACCCAGTACTTC	CASSPDRGLETQYF
TRBD2	TRBV7-2	NA	TRBJ2-1	TGTGCCAGCAGCTTAGACGCTCGGACTAGCGGTTACAATGAGCAGTTCTTC	CASSLDARTSGYNEQFF
NA	TRBV7-9	few	TRBJ2-5	TGTGCCAGCAGCGAAGGGGCACCAGAGACCCAGTACTTC	CASSEGAPETQYF
NA	TRBV30	few	TRBJ1-5	TGTGCCTGGGGCTCAGGTCCGGGACCCCAGCATTTT	CAWGSGPGPQHF
NA	TRBV11-2	few	TRBJ2-7	TGTGCCAGCAGCTTAGATGGGCCTGGGGAGCAGTACTTC	CASSLDGPGEQYF
TRBD1	TRBV6-6	NA	TRBJ2-7	TGTGCCAGCAGTTACTCGAGGGACAGCTCCTACGAGCAGTACTTC	CASSYSRDSSYEQYF
TRBD2	TRBV5-1	NA	TRBJ2-5	TGCGCCAGCAGCTTAGCGGGGACCCCAGAGACCCAGTACTTC	CASSLAGTPETQYF
NA	TRBV5-1	NA	TRBJ2-5	TGCGCCAGCAGCTGGGGGACGGGGACTCAAGAGACCCAGTACTTC	CASSWGTGTQETQYF
TRBD1	TRBV5-6	once	TRBJ1-1	TGTGCCAGCAGCTGGACGACAGGGCTGAGAGCTTTCTTT	CASSWTTGLRAFF
TRBD2	TRBV19	few	TRBJ2-1	TGTGCCAGTAAAGCGGGGGCCTACAATGAGCAGTTCTTC	CASKAGAYNEQFF